The 19 T cell receptor beta chains below were found in one sample sequenced in a study of T-cell reconstitution after alpha-beta-depleted transplantation in children. The authors prepared the TCRbeta library with unique molecular identifiers. TCRdb independently ran MiXCR on the PCR reads; one entry per CDR3 protein. The sample shows 500,000 to 750,000 distinct CDR3 sequences, 27% of them seen only once. The specimen comprised PBMCs, sampled before TCRalphabeta/CD19-depleted stem cell transplant. The receptors here all came from a boy in the first two years of life with Wiskott-Aldrich syndrome, due to receive a stem cell transplant.

This clonotype was observed a few times. The chain employs TRBV27 and TRBJ2-7; perhaps TRBD1 as D (6 bases). Germline V CDR1 and CDR2: MNHEY, SMNVEV (reference sequence). Trimming removed 8 bases from V and 1 base from J, with 12 bases in between. The CDR3 extends over 13 amino acids. The CDR3 loop reads CASGKDSSYEQYF. CDR3 sequence (DNA): TGTGCCAGCGGAAAGGACAGTTCCTACGAGCAGTACTTC.

The chain is built from TRBV5-1 and TRBJ2-5, with 11 nucleotides matching TRBD2. The CDR3 loop spans 15 amino acids. V was clipped by 1 base and J by 5 bases; unmatched bases: 4. From germline, CDR1 is SGHRS and CDR2 YFSETQ. The CDR3 DNA is TGCGCCAGCAGCTTGTTGGGACTAGCGGATGAGACCCAGTACTTC. Translation: CASSLLGLADETQYF.

This clonotype was counted only a few times. The chain has TRBV19 and TRBJ2-5; D uncertain. CDR3 length: 14 residues. CDR1 LNHDA and CDR2 SQIVND come from the germline V gene (reference sequence). V was pared by 9 bases and J by 4 bases, with 18 bases between. The CDR3 region is CASHPKGVGETQYF. CDR3 nucleotides: TGTGCCAGCCACCCCAAGGGCGTGGGAGAGACCCAGTACTTC.

The rearrangement uses TRBV5-1 and TRBJ2-1; 8 positions match TRBD2. The junction had 9 bases not matched to a gene; V was cut back by 4 bases and J by 6 bases. The CDR3 covers 15 residues. In germline, CDR1 is SGHRS, CDR2 YFSETQ. CDR3 DNA sequence: TGCGCCAGCAGCCTTGAAGCGGGAGAAGGCAATGAGCAGTTCTTC. This gives the protein CASSLEAGEGNEQFF.

The genes are TRBV5-1 and TRBJ2-2; TRBD2 aligns across 8 bases. The germline V gene has CDR1 SGHRS and CDR2 YFSETQ. The CDR3 runs 14 residues. J lost 4 bases, V lost 5 bases, and 4 bases had no gene match. The CDR3 DNA is TGCGCCAGCAGACTAGCGGTCCTCACCGGGGAGCTGTTTTTT. As protein: CASRLAVLTGELFF.

This clonotype was found a few times. This chain joins TRBV5-6 and TRBJ2-3; 10 nucleotides agree with TRBD1. The junction had 3 bases not matched to a gene; V was cut back by 2 bases and J by 3 bases. Looked up from germline, CDR1 is SGHDT and CDR2 is YYEEEE. The CDR3 consists of 15 residues. CDR3 in DNA: TGTGCCAGCAGCTTAACGGACAGGGGGACAGATACGCAGTATTTT. Translation: CASSLTDRGTDTQYF. Drawing the rest from reference TRBV5-6 and TRBJ2-3, the complete variable domain is DAGVTQSPTHLIKTRGQQVTLRCSPKSGHDTVSWYQQALGQGPQFIFQYYEEEERQRGNFPDRFSGHQFPNYSSELNVNALLLGDSALYLCASSLTDRGTDTQYFGPGTRLTVL.

This clonotype was seen at least ten times. V is TRBV5-1 and J is TRBJ2-7, with D possibly TRBD1 on 6 matching bases. Germline V gene lookup returns CDR1 SGHRS and CDR2 YFSETQ. V lost 3 bases and J lost 3, with 13 bases in between. The CDR3 totals 14 residues. CDR3 sequence: CASSSSTGNYEQYF. CDR3 in DNA: TGCGCCAGCAGCTCATCAACAGGGAACTACGAGCAGTACTTC.

This rearrangement joins TRBV6-4 to TRBJ2-2; 9 nucleotides agree with TRBD2. This CDR3 has 16 residues. V gave up 2 bases and J gave up 5 bases; unmatched junction bases: 6. Germline V lookup: CDR1 MRHNA, CDR2 SNTAGT. The CDR3 is CASSDEAGGLTGELFF. The CDR3 DNA follows: TGTGCCAGCAGTGACGAGGCGGGAGGGTTAACCGGGGAGCTGTTTTTT.

This clonotype showed up just a few times. The rearrangement links TRBV28 to TRBJ1-1; D ambiguous. Trimming shortened V by 3 bases and J by 3 bases, and 11 bases separated the two germline ends. CDR3 length: 14 amino acids. Germline lookup yields CDR1 MDHEN and CDR2 SYDVKM. CDR3 bases: TGTGCCAGCAGTTTCGGACCGGCGGACACTGAAGCTTTCTTT. Protein product: CASSFGPADTEAFF.

This clonotype showed up just a few times. This chain joins TRBV29-1 and TRBJ2-1; 15 bases fit TRBD2. CDR1 and CDR2 (germline): SQVTM, ANQGSEA. Trimming removed 8 bases from V and 8 bases from J; junction bases left unmatched: 10. The CDR3 extends over 15 amino acids. The DNA of the CDR3 is TGCAGCACTCGGACTAGCGGGAGGGCTAAGTATGAGCAGTTCTTC. This sequence encodes CSTRTSGRAKYEQFF.

The V and J genes are TRBV5-1 and TRBJ2-3; perhaps TRBD2 as D (6 bases). From germline, CDR1 is SGHRS and CDR2 YFSETQ. Trimming removed 0 bases from V and 5 bases from J, with 13 bases in between. CDR3 length: 15 residues. The CDR3 DNA reads TGCGCCAGCAGCTTGGGCGGGACCCTTGGAGATACGCAGTATTTT. Amino acid sequence: CASSLGGTLGDTQYF. Variable domain in full (rest from reference TRBV5-1 and TRBJ2-3): KAGVTQTPRYLIKTRGQQVTLSCSPISGHRSVSWYQQTPGQGLQFLFEYFSETQRNKGNFPGRFSGRQFSNSRSEMNVSTLELGDSALYLCASSLGGTLGDTQYFGPGTRLTVL.

The chain links TRBV12-5 to TRBJ2-1; 7 bases agree with TRBD2. CDR1 and CDR2 (germline): LGHNT, FRNRAP. The J segment lost 7 bases and the V segment lost 0 bases, leaving 6 bases of the junction unmatched. The CDR3 length is 15 residues. CDR3 region: CASGLVSGWGNEQFF. CDR3 nucleotide sequence: TGTGCTAGTGGTTTGGTTAGCGGGTGGGGTAATGAGCAGTTCTTC.

This clonotype was observed a handful of times. The V and J genes are TRBV5-1 and TRBJ2-7, with TRBD2 as a possible D gene (7 bases). V lost 4 bases and J 0 bases, leaving 17 bases between the germline ends. CDR3 length: 16 amino acids. Looked up from germline, CDR1 is SGHRS and CDR2 is YFSETQ. CDR3 residues: CASSRGAGLSSYEQYF. Written as DNA, the CDR3 is TGCGCCAGCAGCCGGGGGGCAGGGCTGAGCTCCTACGAGCAGTACTTC. The full variable domain, its missing parts supplied by reference TRBV5-1 and TRBJ2-7, is KAGVTQTPRYLIKTRGQQVTLSCSPISGHRSVSWYQQTPGQGLQFLFEYFSETQRNKGNFPGRFSGRQFSNSRSEMNVSTLELGDSALYLCASSRGAGLSSYEQYFGPGTRLTVT.

This clonotype occurred a few times. The chain combines TRBV5-1 with TRBJ2-1, with TRBD1 matching over 8 bases. V was clipped by 3 bases and J by 9 bases; unmatched bases: 5. The CDR3 covers 13 residues. The germline V gene has CDR1 SGHRS and CDR2 YFSETQ. The CDR3 spells CASSSGGQGEQFF. CDR3 DNA: TGCGCCAGCAGCTCAGGGGGCCAAGGTGAGCAGTTCTTC.

The J gene is TRBJ2-1, the V gene TRBV20-1, with D unresolved. V gave up 0 bases and J gave up 0 bases, with 9 bases separating them. The CDR3 extends over 15 amino acids. Germline assignment: CDR1 DFQATT and CDR2 SNEGSKA (reference sequence). The CDR3, as DNA: TGCAGTGCTAGAGATCAGGAAAGCTCCTACAATGAGCAGTTCTTC. This codes for CSARDQESSYNEQFF.

This chain joins TRBV5-1 and TRBJ2-2, with TRBD2 identical over 9 bases. The CDR3 contains 16 residues. Germline lookup yields CDR1 SGHRS and CDR2 YFSETQ. After removal of 1 base from V and 4 bases from J, the junction contained 5 bases not matched to a gene. CDR3 sequence reads: CASSLFLAGFTGELFF. In DNA, the CDR3 is TGCGCCAGCAGCTTGTTCCTAGCGGGGTTCACCGGGGAGCTGTTTTTT.

This chain joins TRBV7-8 and TRBJ1-1; D unclear. With 3 bases removed from V and 4 bases from J, the gap between germline ends came to 9 bases. Germline loops: CDR1 SGHVS, CDR2 FQNEAQ. The CDR3 is 13 amino acids. CDR3 loop: CASSLQVPTEAFF. The CDR3 DNA follows: TGTGCCAGCAGCTTGCAGGTACCCACTGAAGCTTTCTTT.

The rearrangement uses TRBV24-1 and TRBJ2-5, with D possibly TRBD1 on 6 matching bases. Germline V lookup: CDR1 KGHDR, CDR2 SFDVKD. V was cut by 3 bases and J by 5 bases, with 9 bases left in between. The CDR3 spans 13 residues. The CDR3 DNA sequence: TGTGCCACCAGTGATACAGGGTTGGAGACCCAGTACTTC. It encodes CATSDTGLETQYF.

This clonotype was observed a handful of times. CDR3 sequence (DNA): TGTGCCAGCAGCTTAAGGCGCCAGGGACACACCGGGGAGCTGTTTTTT. Protein: CASSLRRQGHTGELFF. The rearrangement joins TRBV7-8 to TRBJ2-2; D may correspond to TRBD1 or TRBD2 (5 bases each). Germline V CDR1 and CDR2: SGHVS, FQNEAQ. V was cut by 2 bases and J by 3 bases, with 13 bases left in between. CDR3 size: 16 residues.